What follows describes a single T cell receptor beta chain. The sample comes from a study of blood T cell repertoires in COVID-19. Study as a whole: Collection of acute and convalescent COVID-19 samples took place in the United States, Italy and Spain. T cells, B-cell-depleted T cells, or PBMCs provided the cDNA or gDNA that served as material.

Original data processing: Reference gene primer amplification gave nucleated cell count estimates. Clones were read by immunoSEQ multiplex PCR, and TCRdb kept only the in-frame ones, dropping some. V, J and clone size are those of that table, while D and trimming were read from the DNA. The top ten hold roughly 15% of the sample, which has roughly 30,000 clones, 85% seen once. This CDR3 comprises 14 residues. Trimming removed 7 bases at V and 0 bases at J, with 11 bases between. The germline V gene has CDR1 SGHRS and CDR2 YFSETQ. The clonotype was recovered from a human donor with acute or convalescent COVID-19. The donor label of this sample is uncertain. The source material was peripheral blood. The chain recombines TRBV5-1 with TRBJ2-1; possibly TRBD1 for D (5 bases). This CDR3 reads CASSREPSYNEQFF. Written as DNA, the CDR3 is TGCGCCAGCTCCAGGGAACCCTCCTACAATGAGCAGTTCTTC.